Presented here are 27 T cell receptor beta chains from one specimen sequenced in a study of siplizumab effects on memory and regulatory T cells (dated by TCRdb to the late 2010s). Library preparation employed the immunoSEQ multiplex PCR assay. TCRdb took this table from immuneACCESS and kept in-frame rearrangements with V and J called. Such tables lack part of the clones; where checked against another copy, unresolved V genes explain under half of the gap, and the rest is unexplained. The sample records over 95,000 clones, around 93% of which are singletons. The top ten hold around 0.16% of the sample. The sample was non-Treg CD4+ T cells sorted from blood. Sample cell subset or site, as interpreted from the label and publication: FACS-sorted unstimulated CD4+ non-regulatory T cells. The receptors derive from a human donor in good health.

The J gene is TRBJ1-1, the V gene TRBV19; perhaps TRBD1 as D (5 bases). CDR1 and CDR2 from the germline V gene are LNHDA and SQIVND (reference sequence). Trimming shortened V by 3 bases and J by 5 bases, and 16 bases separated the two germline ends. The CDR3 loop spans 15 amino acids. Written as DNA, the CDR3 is TGTGCCAGTAGTATTACTTCCGGGGGAGTAACTGAAGCTTTCTTT. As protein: CASSITSGGVTEAFF.

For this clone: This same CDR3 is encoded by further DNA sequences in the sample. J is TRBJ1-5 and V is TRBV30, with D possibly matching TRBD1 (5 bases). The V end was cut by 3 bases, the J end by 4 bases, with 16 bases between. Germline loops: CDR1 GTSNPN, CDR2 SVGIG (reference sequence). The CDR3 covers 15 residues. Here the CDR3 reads CAWSPPVGVNQPQHF. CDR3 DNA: TGTGCCTGGAGCCCCCCGGTGGGGGTGAATCAGCCCCAGCATTTT.

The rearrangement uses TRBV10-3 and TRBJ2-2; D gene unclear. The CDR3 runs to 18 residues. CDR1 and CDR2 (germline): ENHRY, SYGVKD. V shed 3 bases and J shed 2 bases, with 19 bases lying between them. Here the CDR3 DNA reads TGTGCCATCAGTGATGTAGTTGGGGAACTTGTCAACACCGGGGAGCTGTTTTTT. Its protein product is CAISDVVGELVNTGELFF.

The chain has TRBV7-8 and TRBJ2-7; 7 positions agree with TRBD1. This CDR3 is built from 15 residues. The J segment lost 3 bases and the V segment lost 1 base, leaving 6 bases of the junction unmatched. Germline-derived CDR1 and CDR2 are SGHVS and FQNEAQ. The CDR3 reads CASSLVRAGGYEQYF. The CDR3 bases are TGTGCCAGCAGCTTAGTTCGGGCAGGGGGCTACGAGCAGTACTTC.

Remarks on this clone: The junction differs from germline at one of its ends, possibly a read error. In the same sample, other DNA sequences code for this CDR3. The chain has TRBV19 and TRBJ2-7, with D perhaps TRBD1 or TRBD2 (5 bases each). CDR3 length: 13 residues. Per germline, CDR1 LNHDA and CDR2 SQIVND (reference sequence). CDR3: CASSRDGRYEQYF. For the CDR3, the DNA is TGCGCCAGTAGTAGGGACGGCCGATACGAGCAGTACTTC. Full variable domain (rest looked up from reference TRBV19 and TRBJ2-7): DGGITQSPKYLFRKEGQNVTLSCEQNLNHDAMYWYRQDPGQGLRLIYYSQIVNDFQKGDIAEGYSVSREKKESFPLTVTSAQKNPTAFYLCASSRDGRYEQYFGPGTRLTVT.

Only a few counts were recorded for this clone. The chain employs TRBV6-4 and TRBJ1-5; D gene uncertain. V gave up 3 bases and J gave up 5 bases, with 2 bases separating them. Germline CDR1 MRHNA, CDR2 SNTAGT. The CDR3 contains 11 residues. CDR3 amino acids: CASSEHQPQHF. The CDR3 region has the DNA TGTGCCAGCAGTGAGCATCAGCCCCAGCATTTT.

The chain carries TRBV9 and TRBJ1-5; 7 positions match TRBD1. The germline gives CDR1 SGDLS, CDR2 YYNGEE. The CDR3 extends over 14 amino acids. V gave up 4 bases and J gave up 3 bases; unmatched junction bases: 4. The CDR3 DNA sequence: TGTGCCAGCAGCCTAGGGACAGTCAATCAGCCCCAGCATTTT. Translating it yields CASSLGTVNQPQHF.

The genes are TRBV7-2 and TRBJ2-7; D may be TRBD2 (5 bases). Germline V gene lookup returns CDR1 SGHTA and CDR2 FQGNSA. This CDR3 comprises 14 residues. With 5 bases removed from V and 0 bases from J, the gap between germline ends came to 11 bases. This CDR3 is CASSQSGNSYEQYF. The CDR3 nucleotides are TGTGCCAGCAGCCAGAGCGGTAACTCCTACGAGCAGTACTTC. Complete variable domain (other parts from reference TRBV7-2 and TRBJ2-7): GAGVSQSPSNKVTEKGKDVELRCDPISGHTALYWYRQSLGQGLEFLIYFQGNSAPDKSGLPSDRFSAERTGGSVSTLTIQRTQQEDSAVYLCASSQSGNSYEQYFGPGTRLTVT.

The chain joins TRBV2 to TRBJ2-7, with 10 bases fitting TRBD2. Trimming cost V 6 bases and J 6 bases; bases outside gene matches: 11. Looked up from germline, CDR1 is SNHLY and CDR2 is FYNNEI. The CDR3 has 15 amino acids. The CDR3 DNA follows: TGTGCCAGCAGCCGAAGGACTAGCGGACCCTTCGAGCAGTACTTC. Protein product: CASSRRTSGPFEQYF.

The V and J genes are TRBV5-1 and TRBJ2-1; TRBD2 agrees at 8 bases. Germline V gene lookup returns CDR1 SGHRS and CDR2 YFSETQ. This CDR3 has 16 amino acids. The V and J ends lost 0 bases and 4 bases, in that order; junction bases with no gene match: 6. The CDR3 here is CASSLAASGPYNEQFF. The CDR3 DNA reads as TGCGCCAGCAGCTTGGCGGCTAGCGGGCCATACAATGAGCAGTTCTTC.

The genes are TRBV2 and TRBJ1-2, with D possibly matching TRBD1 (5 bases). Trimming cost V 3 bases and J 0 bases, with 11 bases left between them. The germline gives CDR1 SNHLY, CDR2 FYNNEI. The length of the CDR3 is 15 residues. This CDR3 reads CASSDILTANYGYTF. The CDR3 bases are TGTGCCAGCAGTGATATACTGACAGCTAACTATGGCTACACCTTC.

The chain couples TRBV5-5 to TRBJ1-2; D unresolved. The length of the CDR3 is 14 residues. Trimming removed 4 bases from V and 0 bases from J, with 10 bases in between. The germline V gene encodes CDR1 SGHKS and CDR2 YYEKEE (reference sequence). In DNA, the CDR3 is TGTGCCAGCAGCCCCAATTTAGCTAACTATGGCTACACCTTC. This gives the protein CASSPNLANYGYTF.

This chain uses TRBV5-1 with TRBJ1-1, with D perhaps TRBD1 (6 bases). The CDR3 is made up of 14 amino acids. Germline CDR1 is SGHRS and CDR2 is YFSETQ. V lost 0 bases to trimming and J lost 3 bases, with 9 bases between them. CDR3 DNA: TGCGCCAGCAGCTTGGTCGAGGGGGACACTGAAGCTTTCTTT. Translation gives CASSLVEGDTEAFF.

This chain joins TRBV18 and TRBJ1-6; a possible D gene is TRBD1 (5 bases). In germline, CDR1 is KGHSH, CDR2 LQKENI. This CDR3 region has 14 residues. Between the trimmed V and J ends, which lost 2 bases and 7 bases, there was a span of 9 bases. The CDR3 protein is CASSPGAENSPLHF. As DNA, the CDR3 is TGTGCCAGCTCACCAGGGGCGGAAAATTCACCCCTCCACTTT.

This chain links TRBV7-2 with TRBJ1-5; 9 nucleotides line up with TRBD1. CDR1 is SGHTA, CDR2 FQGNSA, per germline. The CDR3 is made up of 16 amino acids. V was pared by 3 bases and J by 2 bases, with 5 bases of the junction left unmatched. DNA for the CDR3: TGTGCCAGCAGCTTGGGGACAGGGTCCGGCAATCAGCCCCAGCATTTT. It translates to CASSLGTGSGNQPQHF.

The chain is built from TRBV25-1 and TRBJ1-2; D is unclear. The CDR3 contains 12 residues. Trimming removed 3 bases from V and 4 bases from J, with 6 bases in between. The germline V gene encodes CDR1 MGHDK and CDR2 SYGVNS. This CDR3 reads CASSDPIYGYTF. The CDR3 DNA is TGTGCCAGCAGTGACCCCATCTATGGCTACACCTTC.

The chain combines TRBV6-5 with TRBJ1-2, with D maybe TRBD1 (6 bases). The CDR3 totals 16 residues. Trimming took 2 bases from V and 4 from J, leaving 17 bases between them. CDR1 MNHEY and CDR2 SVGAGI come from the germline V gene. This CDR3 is CASSYDRQVMGYGYTF. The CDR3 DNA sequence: TGTGCCAGCAGTTACGACCGACAGGTGATGGGCTATGGCTACACCTTC.

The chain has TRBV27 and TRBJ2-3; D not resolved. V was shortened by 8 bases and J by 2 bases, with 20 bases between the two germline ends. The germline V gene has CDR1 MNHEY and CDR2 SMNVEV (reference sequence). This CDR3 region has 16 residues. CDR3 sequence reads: CASCRSVGSATDTQYF. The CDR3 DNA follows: TGTGCCAGCTGCCGTTCGGTAGGGTCAGCCACAGATACGCAGTATTTT.

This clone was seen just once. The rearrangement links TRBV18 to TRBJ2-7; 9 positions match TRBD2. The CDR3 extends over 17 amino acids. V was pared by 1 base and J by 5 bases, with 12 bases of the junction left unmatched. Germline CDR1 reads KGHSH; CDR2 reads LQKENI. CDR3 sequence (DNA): TGTGCCAGCTCACCACGCGGGGGGGGAAGAGCTTCCCACGAGCAGTACTTC. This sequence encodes CASSPRGGGRASHEQYF.

Here the CDR3 DNA reads TGTGCCAGCAGTTACGTGGAGTATGGCTACACCTTC. Encoded protein: CASSYVEYGYTF. J is TRBJ1-2 and V is TRBV6-5; D uncertain. V lost 2 bases to trimming and J lost 5 bases, with 6 bases between them. The CDR3 covers 12 residues. CDR1 and CDR2 (germline): MNHEY, SVGAGI.

In DNA form, the CDR3 reads TGCGCCAGCAGCCAAGATCGGGGTCCCCACAATGAGCAGTTCTTC. It yields the protein CASSQDRGPHNEQFF. This sequence joins TRBV4-3 and TRBJ2-1, with D possibly matching TRBD2 (5 bases). CDR1 and CDR2 from the germline V gene are LGHNA and YSLEER. Trimming removed 0 bases at V and 5 bases at J, with 11 bases between. This CDR3 spans 15 amino acids.

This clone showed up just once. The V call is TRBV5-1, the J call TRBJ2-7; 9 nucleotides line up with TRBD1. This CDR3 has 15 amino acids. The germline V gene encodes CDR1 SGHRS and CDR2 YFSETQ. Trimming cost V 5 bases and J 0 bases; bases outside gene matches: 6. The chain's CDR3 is CASRTGQGSSYEQYF. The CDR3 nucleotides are TGCGCCAGCAGGACAGGACAGGGGAGCTCCTACGAGCAGTACTTC. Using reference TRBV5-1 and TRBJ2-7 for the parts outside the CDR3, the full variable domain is KAGVTQTPRYLIKTRGQQVTLSCSPISGHRSVSWYQQTPGQGLQFLFEYFSETQRNKGNFPGRFSGRQFSNSRSEMNVSTLELGDSALYLCASRTGQGSSYEQYFGPGTRLTVT.

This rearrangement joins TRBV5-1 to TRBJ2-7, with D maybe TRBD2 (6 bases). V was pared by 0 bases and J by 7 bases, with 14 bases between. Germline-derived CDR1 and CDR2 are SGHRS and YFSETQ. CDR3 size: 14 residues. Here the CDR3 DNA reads TGCGCCAGCAGCTTGGAGGGGACTCCTGAAGAGCAGTACTTC. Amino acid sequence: CASSLEGTPEEQYF.

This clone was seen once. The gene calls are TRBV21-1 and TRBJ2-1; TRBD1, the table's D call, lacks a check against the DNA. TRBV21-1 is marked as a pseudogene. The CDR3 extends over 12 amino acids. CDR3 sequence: CASRTTGIVQFF. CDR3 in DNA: TGTGCCAGCAGGACCACAGGAATCGTGCAGTTCTTC.

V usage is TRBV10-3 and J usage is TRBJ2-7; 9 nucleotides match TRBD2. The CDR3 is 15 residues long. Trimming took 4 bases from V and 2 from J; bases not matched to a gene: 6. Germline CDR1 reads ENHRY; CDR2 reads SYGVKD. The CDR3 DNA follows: TGTGCCATCAGTGCCGGGCTAGCGGGGCCCTACGAGCAGTACTTC. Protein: CAISAGLAGPYEQYF.

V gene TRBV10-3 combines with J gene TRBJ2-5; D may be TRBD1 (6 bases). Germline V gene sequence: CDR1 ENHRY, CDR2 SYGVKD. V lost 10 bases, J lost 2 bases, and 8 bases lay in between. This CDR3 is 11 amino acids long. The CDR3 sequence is CATGQQETQYF. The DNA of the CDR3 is TGTGCCACCGGACAGCAAGAGACCCAGTACTTC.

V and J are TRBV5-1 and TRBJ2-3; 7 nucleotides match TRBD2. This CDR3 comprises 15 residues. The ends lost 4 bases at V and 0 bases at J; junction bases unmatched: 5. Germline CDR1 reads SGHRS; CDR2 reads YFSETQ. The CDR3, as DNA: TGCGCCAGCAGCGGAGCGGGGCCTAGCACAGATACGCAGTATTTT. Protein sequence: CASSGAGPSTDTQYF.